This T cell receptor (beta chain) was identified in a study of blood T cell repertoires in COVID-19. Study context: Samples of COVID-19 (acute and convalescent) were obtained from the United States, Italy and Spain.

TCRdb keeps only in-frame clones here, not all; method: immunoSEQ multiplex PCR. Among more than 300,000 clones listed, more than 70% were seen once. The germline CDR1 and CDR2 sequences are SGHRS and YFSETQ. Trimming removed 0 bases at V and 1 base at J, with 12 bases between. CDR3 length equals 16 residues. The sample consisted of PBMCs or T cells enriched from blood (not recorded which). The chain uses TRBV5-1 and TRBJ2-3; D possibly corresponds to TRBD1 (5 bases). The receptor was derived from a middle-aged man in a cohort exposed to, infected with or recovered from COVID-19 (not recorded which). CDR3 bases: TGCGCCAGCAGCTTGGGGGTGGGGCAAGGCACAGATACGCAGTATTTT. This translates into CASSLGVGQGTDTQYF. The full variable domain, its missing parts supplied by reference TRBV5-1 and TRBJ2-3, is KAGVTQTPRYLIKTRGQQVTLSCSPISGHRSVSWYQQTPGQGLQFLFEYFSETQRNKGNFPGRFSGRQFSNSRSEMNVSTLELGDSALYLCASSLGVGQGTDTQYFGPGTRLTVL.